This T cell receptor beta chain was sequenced in a study of beta chain features in type 1 diabetes (dated by TCRdb to 2017 to 2018). As for the study more broadly: Mean age, gender distribution, total cell number and subset yield did not differ between patients and healthy donors. Whereas all 28 donors provided naive and central memory subsets, regulatory and stem cell-like memory subsets were isolated from just 8 patients and about eight healthy donors. A total of just under 110,000,000 sorted cells were examined across all samples, and RNA yield correlated strongly with the number of cells per subset. The study compared the TCRB repertoires of sorted circulating CD4+ T cell subsets in recently diagnosed type 1 diabetes patients with those in matched healthy donors. What the authors observed across the whole study: PCR might favor shorter templates, but patient and control samples were amplified and corrected together, so any skew would affect both groups equally. In all four CD4+ subsets, TCRB CDR3 length was moderately but significantly shorter in type 1 diabetes patients. The naive, central memory and regulatory TCRB repertoires appeared to resemble one another more closely among patients than among healthy donors. At VDJ recombination sites, type 1 diabetes patients had fewer insertions and more deleted nucleotides, which implies abnormalities in thymic rearrangement. Because the HLA sub-analyses included only small numbers of individuals, any influence of HLA type on TCRB rearrangement was left unresolved. Because cDNA was sequenced instead of genomic DNA, highly expressing activated cells could be over-represented, though the groups showed no difference in activation or CD3 levels.

From each donor, a single peripheral blood sample of about 110 mL on average was drawn into heparinised tubes. A BD FACSAria II and a panel including CD45RO, CCR7, CD25, CD127, CD95 and CD27 were used to sort naive, central memory, regulatory and stem cell-like memory CD4+ T cells. All sorted populations exceeded 98% purity. PBMCs were isolated immediately by Lymphoprep density gradient centrifugation and stained directly without culture. To minimize batch effects, samples were stained and sorted in pairs, one healthy donor with one patient per experiment. The entire isolated RNA was reverse transcribed using the High Capacity cDNA Reverse Transcription Kit, and thus expressed TCRB transcripts were sequenced. Deep immunoSEQ sequencing was performed on naive, central memory and regulatory T cell samples, with an average of roughly 3.6 million total reads per sample. Sorted cells were lysed in RLT buffer, and RNA was extracted using DNase-treated RNeasy Micro or Mini kits according to cell number. To prevent cross-contamination, every cell subset was processed on its own, while patient and healthy donor samples were processed together. The immunoSEQ multiplex PCR was used to amplify TCRB sequences from cDNA, generating 87-bp fragments that spanned the CDR3 region. Sequencing of the amplicons was performed on the Illumina HiSeq platform. As for the original processing: PCR bias was computationally corrected using synthetic template baselines, reads within Hamming distance 2 were collapsed, and singletons that could not be merged were discarded. Reads were aligned to IMGT to assign V, D and J genes, CDR3 length, and insertions or deletions at six rearrangement sites. Clonotype counts were normalized to sorted cell number within each subset before computing true diversity and Gini coefficients with the tcR R package. Repertoire sharing was quantified using the overlap coefficient calculated on TCRB nucleotide sequences. TCRdb took over this immuneACCESS table, retaining in-frame rearrangements with V and J assigned. Such tables are incomplete; in checked studies, under half of the missing clones stem from an unresolved V gene, and the remainder is unexplained. V and J calls and clone size are those listed in that table; D and trimming were worked out from the DNA. In this sample the table shows about 160,000 clones, around 7.8% of which occur a single time. Approximately 0.87% of the sample belongs to the ten largest clones.

This clone was observed a handful of times. It lacks a known antigen. No per-base quality is available; no much larger clone lies one base away. Sequences LNHDA (CDR1) and SQIVND (CDR2) are obtained from the germline V gene (reference sequence). The CDR3 holds 13 amino acids from the cysteine to the phenylalanine. The entry retains the CDR3 DNA only, 39 bases that are in frame from base 1. V sheds 4 bases and J sheds 6 bases, leaving 12 bases between their ends. The clonotype comes from a woman between 35 and 50 years old with type 1 diabetes. Input material: central memory CD4+ T cells from blood. The rearrangement joined TRBV19 to TRBJ1-1; the D gene is unclear. The CDR3 region reads CASSTGFVAEAFF. The sequenced DNA is TGTGCCAGTAGTACAGGTTTCGTAGCTGAAGCTTTCTTT.